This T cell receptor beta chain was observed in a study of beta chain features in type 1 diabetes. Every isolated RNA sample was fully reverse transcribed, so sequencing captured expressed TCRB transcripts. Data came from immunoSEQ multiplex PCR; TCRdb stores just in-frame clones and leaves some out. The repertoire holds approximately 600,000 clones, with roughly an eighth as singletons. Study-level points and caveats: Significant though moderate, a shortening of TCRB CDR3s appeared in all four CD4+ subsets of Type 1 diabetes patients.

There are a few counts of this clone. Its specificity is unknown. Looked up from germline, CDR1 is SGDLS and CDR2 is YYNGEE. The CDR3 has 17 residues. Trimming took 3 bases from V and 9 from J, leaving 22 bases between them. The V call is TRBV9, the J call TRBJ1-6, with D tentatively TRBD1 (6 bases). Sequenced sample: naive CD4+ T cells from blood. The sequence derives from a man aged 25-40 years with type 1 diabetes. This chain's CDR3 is CASSEADGQYNGSPLHF. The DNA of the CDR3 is TGTGCCAGCAGCGAGGCCGACGGACAGTATAATGGTTCACCCCTCCACTTT.